The 15 T cell receptor beta chains listed next were all sequenced from one sample in a study of shared clonotypes between healthy human individuals. TCRdb's copy holds only in-frame clones and misses some; the assay was immunoSEQ multiplex PCR. The repertoire consists of around 2.5 million clones, with approximately 94% occurring once and the leading ten covering roughly 0.39%. Sequenced material: naive CD4+ T cells from PBMCs. Documented subset: CD45RA+ positively selected. These receptors were collected from a man between 18 and 35 years old in good health. Some clones in this sample may be carry-over from other donors' samples.

The chain uses TRBV7-2 and TRBJ1-2; maybe TRBD1 (5 bases). Germline CDR1 and CDR2: SGHTA and FQGNSA. The germline V and J ends were trimmed by 1 base and 6 bases, with 21 bases remaining between them. This CDR3 spans 17 amino acids. CDR3 region: CASSLDPAGGRGNGYTF. DNA of the CDR3: TGTGCCAGCAGCTTAGATCCGGCTGGGGGTCGGGGCAATGGCTACACCTTC.

This clone was seen only a few times. The chain links TRBV2 to TRBJ1-2; D remains unclear. Looked up from germline, CDR1 is SNHLY and CDR2 is FYNNEI. The ends were cut back, 5 bases at V and 7 bases at J, with 2 bases in the middle. The CDR3 consists of 9 residues. As DNA, the CDR3 is TGTGCCAGCAGTTCTGGCTACACCTTC. It yields the protein CASSSGYTF.

The J gene is TRBJ1-6, the V gene TRBV2; D gene ambiguous. V was pared by 8 bases and J by 10 bases, with 21 bases between. There are 15 residues in the CDR3. CDR1 is SNHLY, CDR2 FYNNEI, per germline. CDR3 in DNA: TGTGCCAGCGTCGAGGGCTTTAGTGGATCCTCACCCCTCCACTTT. This codes for CASVEGFSGSSPLHF.

V is TRBV5-1 and J is TRBJ1-2; 8 nucleotides match TRBD1. Trimming cost V 5 bases and J 8 bases; bases outside gene matches: 8. The CDR3 runs to 13 residues. Germline-derived CDR1 and CDR2 are SGHRS and YFSETQ. The CDR3 here is CASREDRDGGYTF. CDR3 nucleotide sequence: TGCGCCAGCAGGGAGGACAGGGACGGCGGCTACACCTTC.

The rearrangement uses TRBV6-5 and TRBJ2-1, with D possibly called TRBD1 or TRBD2 (5 bases each). This CDR3 has 15 residues. Germline values: CDR1 MNHEY, CDR2 SVGAGI. V was shortened by 8 bases and J by 4 bases, with 18 bases between the two germline ends. As DNA, the CDR3 is TGTGCCAGCCATACCAACCGGGACGGTTACAATGAGCAGTTCTTC. Translated, it gives CASHTNRDGYNEQFF.

With respect to this clone: At the DNA level, this CDR3 is encoded by other sequences in the same sample as well. The CDR3 reads CASGLGYGETQYF. CDR3 DNA sequence: TGTGCTAGTGGTTTGGGGTATGGGGAGACCCAGTACTTC. The chain is built from TRBV12-5 and TRBJ2-5, with D uncertain. The germline gives CDR1 LGHNT, CDR2 FRNRAP. Trimming removed 1 base at V and 5 bases at J, with 8 bases between. The CDR3 runs 13 residues.

V gene TRBV5-6 combines with J gene TRBJ1-1; D ambiguous. Germline V gives CDR1 SGHDT, CDR2 YYEEEE. This CDR3 comprises 14 residues. V lost 2 bases to trimming and J lost 9 bases, with 17 bases between them. This CDR3 is CASSFGTRRDQAFF. The CDR3 bases are TGTGCCAGCAGCTTCGGTACCCGCCGTGACCAAGCTTTCTTT.

The chain carries TRBV4-3 and TRBJ2-7; no definite D call. The CDR3 is 14 amino acids. Looked up from germline, CDR1 is LGHNA and CDR2 is YSLEER. Trimming shortened V by 0 bases and J by 6 bases, and 12 bases separated the two germline ends. The DNA for the CDR3 is TGCGCCAGCAGCCAAGAGTATTCATTCCCCGAGCAGTACTTC. As protein: CASSQEYSFPEQYF.

This rearrangement joins TRBV21-1 to TRBJ1-2; the table calls TRBD1, which could not be checked here. TRBV21-1 is designated a pseudogene. This CDR3 has 13 residues. The CDR3: CASSKDKGEGYTF. DNA for the CDR3: TGTGCCAGCAGCAAAGATAAGGGGGAGGGCTACACCTTC.

J is TRBJ2-3 and V is TRBV6-6; 7 nucleotides align to TRBD2. The CDR3 is made up of 16 amino acids. Germline V lookup: CDR1 MNHNY, CDR2 SVGAGI (reference sequence). V shed 5 bases and J 2 bases; nucleotides not matched to a gene: 10. The CDR3 DNA sequence: TGTGCCAGCAGTGGGAGGGGCATCCCTGCCACAGATACGCAGTATTTT. Protein: CASSGRGIPATDTQYF.

The chain's CDR3 is CASSLGGDQNTGELFF. CDR3 DNA sequence: TGTGCCAGCAGTCTGGGGGGTGACCAGAACACCGGGGAGCTGTTTTTT. The V and J genes are TRBV28 and TRBJ2-2; TRBD2 is a possible D gene (6 bases). Germline loops: CDR1 MDHEN, CDR2 SYDVKM. Trimming removed 5 bases at V and 1 base at J, with 14 bases between. The CDR3 totals 16 residues.

The rearrangement uses TRBV28 and TRBJ2-1; 10 positions match TRBD2. Per germline, CDR1 MDHEN and CDR2 SYDVKM. The CDR3 is 15 residues long. Trimming took 6 bases from V and 7 from J; bases not matched to a gene: 9. The DNA of the CDR3 is TGTGCCAGCAGCTCAAGTGGTAGCGGGAGGAATGAGCAGTTCTTC. This codes for CASSSSGSGRNEQFF.

V is TRBV27 and J is TRBJ2-6; D possibly uses TRBD1 or TRBD2 (5 bases each). Germline V lookup: CDR1 MNHEY, CDR2 SMNVEV (reference sequence). V was shortened by 3 bases and J by 3 bases, with 12 bases between the two germline ends. This CDR3 spans 16 amino acids. The CDR3 DNA reads as TGTGCCAGCAGTTTTGAGGGACCCGGTGGGGCCAACGTCCTGACTTTC. This sequence encodes CASSFEGPGGANVLTF.

J is TRBJ2-1 and V is TRBV5-6; 9 nucleotides match TRBD2. Germline V gives CDR1 SGHDT, CDR2 YYEEEE. CDR3 length: 17 residues. Trimming cost V 4 bases and J 0 bases; bases outside gene matches: 8. DNA of the CDR3: TGTGCCAGCAGCACAGCGACTAGCGGTAGCTCCTACAATGAGCAGTTCTTC. Protein sequence: CASSTATSGSSYNEQFF.

The chain carries TRBV29-1 and TRBJ1-1; D unclear. Germline V lookup: CDR1 SQVTM, CDR2 ANQGSEA. This CDR3 comprises 15 residues. V was trimmed by 0 bases and J by 1 base, leaving 12 bases between them. CDR3 coding DNA: TGCAGCGTTGAAGACACCGGGTCCCCGAACACTGAAGCTTTCTTT. Translation gives CSVEDTGSPNTEAFF.